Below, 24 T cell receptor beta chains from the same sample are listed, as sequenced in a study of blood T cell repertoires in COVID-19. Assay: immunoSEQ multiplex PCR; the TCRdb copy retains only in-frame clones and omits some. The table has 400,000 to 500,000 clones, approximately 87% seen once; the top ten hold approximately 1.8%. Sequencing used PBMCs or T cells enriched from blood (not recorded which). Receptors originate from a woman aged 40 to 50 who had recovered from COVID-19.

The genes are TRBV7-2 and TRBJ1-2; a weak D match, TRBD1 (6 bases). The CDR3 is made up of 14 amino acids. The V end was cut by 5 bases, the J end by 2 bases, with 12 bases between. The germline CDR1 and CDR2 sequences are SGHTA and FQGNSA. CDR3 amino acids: CASSISRGNYGYTF. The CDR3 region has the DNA TGTGCCAGCAGCATATCCAGGGGAAACTATGGCTACACCTTC.

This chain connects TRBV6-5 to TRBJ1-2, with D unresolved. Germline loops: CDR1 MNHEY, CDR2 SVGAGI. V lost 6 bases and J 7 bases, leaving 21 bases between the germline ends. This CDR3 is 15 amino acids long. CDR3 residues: CASSHLGGRPFGYTF. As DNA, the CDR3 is TGTGCCAGCAGCCACCTCGGAGGTCGGCCTTTTGGCTACACCTTC.

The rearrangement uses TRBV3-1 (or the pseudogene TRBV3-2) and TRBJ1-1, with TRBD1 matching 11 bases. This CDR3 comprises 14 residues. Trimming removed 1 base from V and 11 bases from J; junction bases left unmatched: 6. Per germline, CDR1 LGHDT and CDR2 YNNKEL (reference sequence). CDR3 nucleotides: TGTGCCAGCAGCCAAGGGTGGGACAGGGGGATGGCTTTCTTT. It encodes CASSQGWDRGMAFF.

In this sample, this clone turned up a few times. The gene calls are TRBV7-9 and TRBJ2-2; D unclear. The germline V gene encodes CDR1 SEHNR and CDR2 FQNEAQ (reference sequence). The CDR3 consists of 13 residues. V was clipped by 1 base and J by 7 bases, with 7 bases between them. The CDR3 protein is CASSLVVRGELFF. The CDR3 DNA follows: TGTGCCAGCAGCTTAGTAGTACGCGGGGAGCTGTTTTTT.

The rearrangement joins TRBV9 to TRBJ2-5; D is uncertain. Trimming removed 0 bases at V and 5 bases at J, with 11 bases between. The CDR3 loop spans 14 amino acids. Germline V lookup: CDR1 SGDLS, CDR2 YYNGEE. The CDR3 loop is CASSVGVSAETQYF. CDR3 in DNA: TGTGCCAGCAGCGTAGGTGTTAGTGCGGAGACCCAGTACTTC. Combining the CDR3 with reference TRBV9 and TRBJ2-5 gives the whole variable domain DSGVTQTPKHLITATGQRVTLRCSPRSGDLSVYWYQQSLDQGLQFLIQYYNGEERAKGNILERFSAQQFPDLHSELNLSSLELGDSALYFCASSVGVSAETQYFGPGTRLLVL.

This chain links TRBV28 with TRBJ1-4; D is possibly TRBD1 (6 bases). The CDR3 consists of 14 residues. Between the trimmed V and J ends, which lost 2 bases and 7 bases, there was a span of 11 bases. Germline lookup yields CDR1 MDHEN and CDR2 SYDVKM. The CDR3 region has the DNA TGTGCCAGCAGTTTACGGGGGGCGCTTGAAAAACTGTTTTTT. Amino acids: CASSLRGALEKLFF.

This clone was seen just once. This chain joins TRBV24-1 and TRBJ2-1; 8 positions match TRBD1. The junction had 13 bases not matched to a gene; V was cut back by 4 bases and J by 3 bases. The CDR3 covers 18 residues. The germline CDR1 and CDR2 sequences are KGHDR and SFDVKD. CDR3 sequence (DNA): TGTGCCACCAGTGACCCCAGCACCGACAGGGGAAGCTACAATGAGCAGTTCTTC. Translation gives CATSDPSTDRGSYNEQFF.

This chain's CDR3 is CASSYHPSRTGMSPLHF. The CDR3 DNA sequence: TGTGCCAGCAGCTATCACCCGAGCCGGACAGGGATGTCACCCCTCCACTTT. V and J are TRBV7-2 and TRBJ1-6; 8 bases match TRBD1. The CDR3 runs to 17 residues. CDR1 SGHTA and CDR2 FQGNSA come from the germline V gene. With V trimmed by 4 bases and J by 10 bases, 15 bases remained unmatched.

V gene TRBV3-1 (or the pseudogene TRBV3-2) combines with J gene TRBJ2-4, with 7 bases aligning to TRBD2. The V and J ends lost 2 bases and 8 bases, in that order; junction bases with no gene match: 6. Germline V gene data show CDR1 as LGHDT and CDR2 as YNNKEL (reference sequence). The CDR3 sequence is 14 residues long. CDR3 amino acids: CASSQTRSGDIQYF. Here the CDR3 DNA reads TGTGCCAGCAGCCAAACAAGGAGCGGGGACATTCAGTACTTC.

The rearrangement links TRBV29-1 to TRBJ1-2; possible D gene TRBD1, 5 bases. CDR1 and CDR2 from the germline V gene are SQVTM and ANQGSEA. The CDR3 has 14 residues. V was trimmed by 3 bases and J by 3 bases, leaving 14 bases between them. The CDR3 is CSVDYAGYYYGYTF. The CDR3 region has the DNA TGCAGCGTTGATTATGCAGGGTATTACTATGGCTACACCTTC.

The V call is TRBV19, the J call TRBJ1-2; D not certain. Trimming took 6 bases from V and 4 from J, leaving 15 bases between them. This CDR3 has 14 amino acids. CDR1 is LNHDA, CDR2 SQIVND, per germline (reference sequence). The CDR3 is CASSPMGVPYGYTF. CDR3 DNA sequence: TGTGCCAGTAGCCCCATGGGCGTACCCTATGGCTACACCTTC.

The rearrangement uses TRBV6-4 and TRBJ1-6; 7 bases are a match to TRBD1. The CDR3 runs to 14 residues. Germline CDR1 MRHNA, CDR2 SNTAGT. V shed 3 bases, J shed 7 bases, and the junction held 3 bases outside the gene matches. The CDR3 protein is CASSDPGQNSPLHF. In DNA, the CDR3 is TGTGCCAGCAGTGATCCGGGACAGAATTCACCCCTCCACTTT.

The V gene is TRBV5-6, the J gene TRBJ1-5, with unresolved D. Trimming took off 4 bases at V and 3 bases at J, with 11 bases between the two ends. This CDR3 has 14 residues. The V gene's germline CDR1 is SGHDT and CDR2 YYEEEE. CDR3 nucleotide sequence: TGTGCCAGCAGCCATACTCAAGACAATCAGCCCCAGCATTTT. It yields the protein CASSHTQDNQPQHF.

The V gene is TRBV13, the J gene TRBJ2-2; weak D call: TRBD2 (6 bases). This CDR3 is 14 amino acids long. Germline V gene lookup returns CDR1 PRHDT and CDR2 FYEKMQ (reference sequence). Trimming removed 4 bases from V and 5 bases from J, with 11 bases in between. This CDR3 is CASSWRGRTGELFF. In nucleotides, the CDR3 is TGTGCCAGCAGCTGGAGGGGCAGGACCGGGGAGCTGTTTTTT.

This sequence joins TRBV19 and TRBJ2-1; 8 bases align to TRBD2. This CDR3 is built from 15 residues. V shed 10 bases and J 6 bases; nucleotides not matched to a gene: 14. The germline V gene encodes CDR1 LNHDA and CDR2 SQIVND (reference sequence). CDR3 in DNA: TGTGCCACCAGCGGGAGAAGTCGTCGTAGCAATGAGCAGTTCTTC. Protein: CATSGRSRRSNEQFF.

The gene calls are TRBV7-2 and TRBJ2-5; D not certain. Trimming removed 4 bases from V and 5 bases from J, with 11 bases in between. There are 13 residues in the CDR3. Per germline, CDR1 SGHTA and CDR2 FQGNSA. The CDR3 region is CASSSHPGETQYF. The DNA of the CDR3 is TGTGCCAGCAGCTCACACCCCGGGGAGACCCAGTACTTC.

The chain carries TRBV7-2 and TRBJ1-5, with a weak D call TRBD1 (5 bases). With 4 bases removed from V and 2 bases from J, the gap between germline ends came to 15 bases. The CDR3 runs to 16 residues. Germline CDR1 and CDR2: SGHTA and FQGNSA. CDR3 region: CASSSRGTYGNQPQHF. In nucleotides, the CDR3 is TGTGCCAGCAGCTCTCGGGGGACCTATGGCAATCAGCCCCAGCATTTT.

The CDR3 DNA sequence: TGTGCTACAACGAGGGGCGCAGGGGGTGGTGAGACCCAGTACTTC. It encodes CATTRGAGGGETQYF. The chain carries TRBV5-6 and TRBJ2-5, with 7 nucleotides matching TRBD1. The germline CDR1 and CDR2 sequences are SGHDT and YYEEEE. The CDR3 sequence is 15 residues long.

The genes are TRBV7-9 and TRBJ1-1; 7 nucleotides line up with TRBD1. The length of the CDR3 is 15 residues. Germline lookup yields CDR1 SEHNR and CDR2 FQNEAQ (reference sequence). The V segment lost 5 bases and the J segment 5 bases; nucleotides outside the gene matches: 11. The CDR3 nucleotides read TGTGCCAGCAGCCTCCTCGGAGGGGGCCAGACTGAAGCTTTCTTT. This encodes CASSLLGGGQTEAFF.

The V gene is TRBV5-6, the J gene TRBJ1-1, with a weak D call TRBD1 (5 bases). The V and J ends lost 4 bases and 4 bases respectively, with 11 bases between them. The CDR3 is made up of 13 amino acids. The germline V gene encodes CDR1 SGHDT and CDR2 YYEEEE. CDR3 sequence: CASSLRGFTEAFF. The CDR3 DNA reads TGTGCCAGCAGCCTGCGGGGGTTCACTGAAGCTTTCTTT.

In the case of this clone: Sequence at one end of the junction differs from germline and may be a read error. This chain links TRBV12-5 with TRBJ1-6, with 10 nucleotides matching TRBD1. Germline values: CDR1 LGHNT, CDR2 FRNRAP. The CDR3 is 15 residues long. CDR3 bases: TGTGCTAGTGCTTTGGGGACAGGGGAGGGATCACCCCTCCACTTT. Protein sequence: CASALGTGEGSPLHF. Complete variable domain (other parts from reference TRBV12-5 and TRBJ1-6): DARVTQTPRHKVTEMGQEVTMRCQPILGHNTVFWYRQTMMQGLELLAYFRNRAPLDDSGMPKDRFSAEMPDATLATLKIQPSEPRDSAVYFCASALGTGEGSPLHFGNGTRLTVT.

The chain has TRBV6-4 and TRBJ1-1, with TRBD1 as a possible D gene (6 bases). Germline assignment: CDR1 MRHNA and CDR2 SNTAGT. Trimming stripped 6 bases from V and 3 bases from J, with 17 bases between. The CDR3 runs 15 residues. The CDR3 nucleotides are TGTGCCAGCAGGGATCATCATCAGGGGTACACTGAAGCTTTCTTT. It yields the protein CASRDHHQGYTEAFF.

For the CDR3, the DNA is TGTGCCAGCAGCCTCCGGGACAGAGCCTACGAGCAGTACTTC. This codes for CASSLRDRAYEQYF. The rearrangement uses TRBV3-1 (or the pseudogene TRBV3-2) and TRBJ2-7; TRBD1 aligns across 7 bases. The V segment lost 4 bases and the J segment 2 bases; nucleotides outside the gene matches: 5. The CDR3 is made up of 14 amino acids. Per the germline V gene, CDR1 is LGHDT and CDR2 is YNNKEL (reference sequence).

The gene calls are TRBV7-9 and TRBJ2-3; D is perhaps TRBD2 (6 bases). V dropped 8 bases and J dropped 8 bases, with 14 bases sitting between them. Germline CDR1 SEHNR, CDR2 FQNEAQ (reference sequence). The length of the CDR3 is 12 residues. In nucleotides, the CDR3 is TGTGCCAGCCGAGCGGGCCGGGGTACGCAGTATTTT. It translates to CASRAGRGTQYF.